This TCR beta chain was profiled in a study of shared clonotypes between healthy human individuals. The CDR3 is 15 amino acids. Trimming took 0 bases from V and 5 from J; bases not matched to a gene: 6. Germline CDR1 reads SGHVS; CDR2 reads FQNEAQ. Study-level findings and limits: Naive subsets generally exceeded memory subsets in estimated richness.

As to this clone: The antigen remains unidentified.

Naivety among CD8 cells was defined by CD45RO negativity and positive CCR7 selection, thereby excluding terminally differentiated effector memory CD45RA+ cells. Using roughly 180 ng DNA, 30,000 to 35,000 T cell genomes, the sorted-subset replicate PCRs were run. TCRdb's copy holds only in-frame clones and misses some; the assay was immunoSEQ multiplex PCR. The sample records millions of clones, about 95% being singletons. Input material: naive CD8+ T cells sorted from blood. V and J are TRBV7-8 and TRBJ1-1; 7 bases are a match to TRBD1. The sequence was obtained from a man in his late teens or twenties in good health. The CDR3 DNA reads TGTGCCAGCAGCTTAGCGGGCAGGGGGAGTACTGAAGCTTTCTTT. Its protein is CASSLAGRGSTEAFF.